These T cell receptor beta chains were read from a single sample in a study of T cell responses to AZD1222 COVID-19 vaccine. The repertoire was sequenced with immunoSEQ multiplex PCR; TCRdb's copy has only in-frame clones and lacks some. The table has around 120,000 clones, about 90% seen once. Sample: peripheral blood, taken on day 0 of AZD1222 vaccination. These receptors came from an adult in good health. Each CDR3 is given with its conserved first and last residue. D genes are given only for firm matches. Clone size appears in some rows only: once, few, many, or a class for an expanded clone.

>TRBV28|.|.|TRBJ2-3
CASSLLLADTDTQYF
TGTGCCAGCAGTTTGCTATTAGCGGACACAGATACGCAGTATTTT
>TRBV6-2/TRBV6-3|.|.|TRBJ2-5
CASSSGQRETQYF
TGTGCCAGCAGCAGCGGACAGCGGGAGACCCAGTACTTC
>TRBV7-9|TRBD2|.|TRBJ2-7
CASRLTRTSGKYEQYF
TGTGCCAGCAGATTAACTCGGACTAGCGGTAAGTACGAGCAGTACTTC
>TRBV18|.|few|TRBJ1-5
CASSPQSNQPQHF
TGTGCCAGCTCACCGCAGAGCAATCAGCCCCAGCATTTT
>TRBV2|.|.|TRBJ1-1
CASSVAPLGEAFF
TGTGCCAGCAGTGTTGCCCCCCTCGGAGAAGCTTTCTTT
>TRBV6-2/TRBV6-3|TRBD2|.|TRBJ2-3
CASSYSPLGGSWDTQYF
TGTGCCAGCAGTTATTCCCCATTGGGAGGGTCCTGGGATACGCAGTATTTT
>TRBV7-6|.|.|TRBJ2-6
CASSLEEPGARIRAGANVLTF
TGTGCCAGCAGCTTAGAAGAGCCAGGGGCCCGAATCAGGGCTGGGGCCAACGTCCTGACTTTC
>TRBV19|TRBD1|.|TRBJ1-1
CASSVTGLGEAFF
TGTGCCAGTAGCGTGACAGGGTTGGGTGAAGCTTTCTTT
>TRBV7-9|.|.|TRBJ1-5
CASSLAYQDQPQHF
TGTGCCAGCAGCTTAGCTTATCAGGATCAGCCCCAGCATTTT
>TRBV6-2/TRBV6-3|TRBD1|.|TRBJ1-2
CASSLPGTEAINYGYTF
TGTGCCAGCAGTTTACCCGGGACAGAAGCTATTAACTATGGCTACACCTTC
>TRBV7-9|TRBD1|.|TRBJ2-5
CASSFAFQGAQGAQYF
TGTGCCAGCAGCTTCGCCTTCCAAGGGGCCCAGGGGGCCCAGTACTTC
>TRBV5-4|.|.|TRBJ1-4
CASSLGQAVRGPTTNEKLFF
TGTGCCAGCAGCTTGGGACAGGCCGTAAGAGGACCCACAACTAATGAAAAACTGTTTTTT
>TRBV7-8|TRBD1|.|TRBJ1-2
CATQGWLGDGYTF
TGTGCCACACAGGGGTGGCTTGGCGATGGCTACACCTTC
>TRBV5-8|.|once|TRBJ1-6
CAFKGRAGNSPLHF
TGTGCCTTTAAGGGGCGTGCCGGGAATTCACCCCTCCACTTT
>TRBV6-2/TRBV6-3|.|few|TRBJ1-1
CASSRRKEAFF
TGTGCCAGCAGCCGCCGGAAAGAAGCTTTCTTT
>TRBV6-4|TRBD1|.|TRBJ2-1
CASSPDRVNEQFF
TGTGCCAGCAGCCCCGACAGGGTAAATGAGCAGTTCTTC
>TRBV7-2|.|.|TRBJ1-2
CASSLAGGGPHGYTF
TGTGCCAGCAGCTTAGCGGGCGGGGGGCCCCATGGCTACACCTTC
>TRBV10-2|TRBD1|.|TRBJ2-2
CASSGQGRAGELFF
TGCGCCAGCTCCGGACAGGGTCGGGCCGGGGAGCTGTTTTTT
>TRBV30|.|.|TRBJ1-2
CAWSVKAEGNTF
TGTGCCTGGAGTGTTAAAGCAGAAGGCAACACCTTC
>TRBV7-2|.|.|TRBJ1-4
CASSLAGSTQTTNEKLFF
TGTGCCAGCAGCTTAGCGGGGTCAACTCAAACAACTAATGAAAAACTGTTTTTT
>TRBV27|TRBD2|.|TRBJ2-7
CASSPSGTSINEQYF
TGTGCCAGCAGTCCGTCCGGGACTAGCATCAACGAGCAGTACTTC
>TRBV4-3|TRBD2|.|TRBJ2-3
CASSQDLASGGVLDTQYF
TGCGCCAGCAGCCAAGATCTGGCTAGCGGGGGGGTGTTAGATACGCAGTATTTT
>TRBV27|.|.|TRBJ1-6
CASSLWGPPSYNSPLHF
TGTGCCAGCAGTTTATGGGGCCCCCCCTCCTATAATTCACCCCTCCACTTT
>TRBV7-8|.|.|TRBJ1-2
CASSLQGATANYGYTF
TGTGCCAGCAGCCTCCAAGGGGCGACAGCGAACTATGGCTACACCTTC
>TRBV14|.|once|TRBJ2-2
CASGGRTGELFF
TGTGCCAGCGGGGGGCGCACCGGGGAGCTGTTTTTT
>TRBV30|.|.|TRBJ1-1
CAWSATIGQKAFF
TGTGCCTGGAGTGCCACAATTGGGCAGAAAGCTTTCTTT
>TRBV9|TRBD2|.|TRBJ2-1
CASSGTSGRANEQFF
TGTGCCAGCAGCGGGACTAGCGGGAGGGCCAATGAGCAGTTCTTC
>TRBV6-5|.|.|TRBJ1-2
CASTSGTDGYTF
TGTGCCAGCACCTCCGGCACTGACGGCTACACCTTC